This TCR beta chain was identified in a study of T cells in Graves' hyperthyroidism and ophthalmopathy. Germline loops: CDR1 MGHRA, CDR2 YSYEKL. Deletions cut 0 bases from V and 2 bases from J, with 12 bases between. The CDR3 runs to 16 residues. Study outcomes and limitations: Ophthalmopathy onset followed model prediction by a median approximately six months.

For Graves' hyperthyroidism to be stable, ophthalmopathy could not progress within 18 months. In making diagnoses, clinical symptoms, serum thyroxine and TRAb, thyroid ultrasound and orbital computed tomography were all used. Authors of the study amplified TCR beta CDR3 regions from RNA transcripts. The HTBI set primed first-round TCR CDR3 RT-PCR. Via MiXCR, TCRdb re-called the multiplex PCR reads, giving one row per CDR3 protein. The repertoire includes under 450,000 distinct CDR3 sequences, 15% to 17% of them detected once, and approximately 14% sits in the top ten. This clonotype has at least ten counts. Antigen specificity is unknown.

The chain recombines TRBV4-1 with TRBJ2-3; D is perhaps TRBD2 (6 bases). Sequences were obtained from blood. This TCR was recovered from a woman younger than 35 with Graves' hyperthyroidism. Here the CDR3 reads CASSQDAGPITDTQYF. CDR3 DNA sequence: TGCGCCAGCAGCCAAGATGCGGGACCCATCACAGATACGCAGTATTTT.